The 21 T cell receptor beta chains given below trace back to one sample, sequenced in a study of spatial heterogeneity in lung cancer. TCRdb fed the 5' RACE reads into MiXCR, producing one record per CDR3 protein. This sample has roughly 99,000 distinct CDR3 sequences, with roughly a fifth found just once. The time point was: blood at routine non-recurrence follow-up after resection. The source material was PBMCs, sampled at follow-up. The receptors derive from a male donor with early-stage non-small cell lung cancer.

This clonotype occurred many times. The chain joins TRBV19 to TRBJ1-6; a possible D gene is TRBD1 (5 bases). V gave up 5 bases and J gave up 10 bases, with 15 bases separating them. CDR1 and CDR2 (germline): LNHDA, SQIVND (reference sequence). There are 14 residues in the CDR3. The CDR3 nucleotides are TGTGCCAGTAGTGTCGACAGCCTTGGATCACCCCTCCACTTT. Its translation: CASSVDSLGSPLHF.

The rearrangement uses TRBV25-1 and TRBJ2-1; TRBD1 agrees at 8 bases. This CDR3 comprises 15 residues. Germline values: CDR1 MGHDK, CDR2 SYGVNS. J was trimmed by 5 bases and V by 3 bases; bases with no gene match: 6. CDR3 protein: CASSDETGEDNEQFF. CDR3 nucleotides: TGTGCCAGCAGTGATGAGACAGGGGAGGACAATGAGCAGTTCTTC.

This clonotype was detected only a few times. The rearrangement uses TRBV3-1 and TRBJ1-2; D perhaps matches TRBD1 (5 bases). V lost 3 bases and J lost 0, with 11 bases in between. The CDR3 is 15 residues long. Germline V gene lookup returns CDR1 LGHDT and CDR2 YNNKEL (reference sequence). The CDR3 region has the DNA TGTGCCAGCAGCCAGCCGCAGACAGCTAACTATGGCTACACCTTC. It translates to CASSQPQTANYGYTF.

The genes are TRBV20-1 and TRBJ1-1, with D possibly TRBD1 on 6 matching bases. The V end was cut by 3 bases, the J end by 5 bases, with 16 bases between. The germline V gene encodes CDR1 DFQATT and CDR2 SNEGSKA (reference sequence). CDR3 length equals 14 residues. The CDR3 coding sequence is TGCAGTGCTAGTACCCAGGGGCCACGGACTGAAGCTTTCTTT. Translated: CSASTQGPRTEAFF.

This clonotype was seen a handful of times. The gene calls are TRBV5-1 and TRBJ2-7; the match to TRBD2 covers 13 bases. The CDR3 runs to 16 residues. From germline, CDR1 is SGHRS and CDR2 YFSETQ. J gave up 5 bases and V 4 bases, and 9 bases lay outside the gene matches. The CDR3 bases are TGCGCCAGCAGCCCCCCGGGACTAGCGGGACTCCACGAGCAGTACTTC. Protein product: CASSPPGLAGLHEQYF.

This clonotype showed up many times. The chain employs TRBV7-9 and TRBJ2-1; TRBD1 agrees at 8 bases. The CDR3 covers 15 residues. The V gene's germline CDR1 is SEHNR and CDR2 FQNEAQ (reference sequence). The junction had 8 bases not matched to a gene; V was cut back by 6 bases and J by 4 bases. The CDR3, as DNA: TGTGCCAGCAGGGCCTCGGGACAGGAATACAATGAGCAGTTCTTC. Protein: CASRASGQEYNEQFF.

This clonotype has just a few counts. CDR3 DNA sequence: TGCAGTGCTGGGACTAGCGGGGGGGCTACTGGGGCCAACGTCCTGACTTTC. Its protein is CSAGTSGGATGANVLTF. The J gene is TRBJ2-6, the V gene TRBV20-1; 16 nucleotides match TRBD2. The V gene's germline CDR1 is DFQATT and CDR2 SNEGSKA (reference sequence). J gave up 2 bases and V 5 bases, and 3 bases lay outside the gene matches. This CDR3 spans 17 amino acids.

Only a few counts were recorded for this clonotype. The chain has TRBV12-3 or TRBV12-4 and TRBJ1-5, with D hard to call. The CDR3 covers 13 residues. The V gene lost 6 bases and the J gene lost 3 bases, with 9 bases spanning the gap. CDR3 region: CASSNTDNQPQHF. As DNA, the CDR3 is TGTGCCAGCAGCAACACAGACAATCAGCCCCAGCATTTT.

This clonotype was detected ten times or more. The V call is TRBV12-3 or TRBV12-4, the J call TRBJ1-2, with D tentatively TRBD1 (6 bases). Trimming cost V 3 bases and J 12 bases, with 17 bases left between them. The CDR3 covers 13 residues. In nucleotides, the CDR3 is TGTGCCAGCAGTTTCGTAGGACAGTCAAGCGACACCTTC. This sequence encodes CASSFVGQSSDTF.

This clonotype was observed at least ten times. The chain joins TRBV5-6 to TRBJ1-3; D ambiguous. The germline V gene encodes CDR1 SGHDT and CDR2 YYEEEE. Deletions cut 0 bases from V and 3 bases from J, with 10 bases between. The CDR3 is 15 amino acids. As DNA, the CDR3 is TGTGCCAGCAGCTTGGGGACGACTCTTGGAAACACCATATATTTT. Encoded protein: CASSLGTTLGNTIYF.

The chain employs TRBV29-1 and TRBJ2-5; no firm D call. Trimming removed 6 bases from V and 5 bases from J, with 13 bases in between. CDR3 length: 12 amino acids. Germline CDR1 is SQVTM and CDR2 is ANQGSEA. The CDR3: CSVTSVGETQYF. The CDR3 region has the DNA TGCAGCGTGACATCGGTGGGGGAGACCCAGTACTTC.

This clonotype occurred a few times. The rearrangement links TRBV30 to TRBJ1-1; D unresolved. V was cut by 5 bases and J by 2 bases, with 9 bases left in between. The CDR3 spans 12 residues. Germline CDR1 GTSNPN, CDR2 SVGIG (reference sequence). The CDR3 protein is CAWEGYNTEAFF. The CDR3 DNA sequence: TGTGCCTGGGAGGGTTATAACACTGAAGCTTTCTTT.

This clonotype was seen many times. V is TRBV19 and J is TRBJ1-1, with a weak D call TRBD1 (5 bases). There are 13 residues in the CDR3. Germline CDR1 LNHDA, CDR2 SQIVND (reference sequence). V was cut by 7 bases and J by 7 bases, with 16 bases left in between. The CDR3 spells CASIGRVLGEAFF. The CDR3, as DNA: TGTGCCAGTATCGGCAGGGTATTGGGTGAAGCTTTCTTT.

The chain employs TRBV4-2 and TRBJ1-5; maybe TRBD1 (6 bases). The CDR3 extends over 17 amino acids. Trimming cost V 0 bases and J 7 bases, with 19 bases left between them. Germline assignment: CDR1 LGHNA and CDR2 YNFKEQ. The CDR3 region is CASSQDRGRVKGQPQHF. The CDR3 DNA reads TGTGCCAGCAGCCAAGATCGGGGGCGGGTTAAGGGACAGCCCCAGCATTTT.

The chain recombines TRBV7-2 with TRBJ1-3; D possibly corresponds to TRBD1 (5 bases). The germline CDR1 and CDR2 sequences are SGHTA and FQGNSA. The V end lost 5 bases, the J end lost 1 base, and 9 bases lay between the germline ends. The CDR3 covers 14 residues. CDR3 nucleotides: TGTGCCAGCAGCCCACAGGCGTCTGGAAACACCATATATTTT. Protein sequence: CASSPQASGNTIYF.

This clonotype was observed many times. The J gene is TRBJ1-4, the V gene TRBV27; D unresolved. The germline V gene has CDR1 MNHEY and CDR2 SMNVEV (reference sequence). Trimming removed 8 bases from V and 7 bases from J, with 17 bases in between. The CDR3 sequence is 14 residues long. The CDR3 coding sequence is TGTGCCAGCTCCAAGGGAGGGCTCCGTGAAAAACTGTTTTTT. Translating gives CASSKGGLREKLFF.

The J gene is TRBJ2-3, the V gene TRBV5-1; TRBD2 matches at 7 bases. In germline, CDR1 is SGHRS, CDR2 YFSETQ. The CDR3 contains 17 residues. The V and J ends lost 2 bases and 3 bases, in that order; junction bases with no gene match: 12. CDR3 bases: TGCGCCAGCAGCTTAGGGGTCGGGGCGGGAGTAACAGATACGCAGTATTTT. This codes for CASSLGVGAGVTDTQYF. The full variable domain, its missing parts supplied by reference TRBV5-1 and TRBJ2-3, is KAGVTQTPRYLIKTRGQQVTLSCSPISGHRSVSWYQQTPGQGLQFLFEYFSETQRNKGNFPGRFSGRQFSNSRSEMNVSTLELGDSALYLCASSLGVGAGVTDTQYFGPGTRLTVL.

This chain connects TRBV7-2 to TRBJ2-3, with 10 bases identical to TRBD2. The germline V gene has CDR1 SGHTA and CDR2 FQGNSA. The CDR3 consists of 17 residues. Trimming at V came to 1 base and at J to 3 bases, leaving 7 bases not matched to a gene. CDR3 sequence: CASSLGSGGVGTDTQYF. In DNA form, the CDR3 reads TGTGCCAGCAGCTTAGGAAGCGGGGGGGTAGGGACAGATACGCAGTATTTT. Full variable domain (remainder filled in from reference TRBV7-2 and TRBJ2-3): GAGVSQSPSNKVTEKGKDVELRCDPISGHTALYWYRQSLGQGLEFLIYFQGNSAPDKSGLPSDRFSAERTGGSVSTLTIQRTQQEDSAVYLCASSLGSGGVGTDTQYFGPGTRLTVL.

This chain joins TRBV3-1 and TRBJ2-1; the match to TRBD1 covers 7 bases. Germline V gene data show CDR1 as LGHDT and CDR2 as YNNKEL (reference sequence). After removal of 1 base from V and 10 bases from J, the junction contained 13 bases not matched to a gene. There are 16 residues in the CDR3. The CDR3 region is CASSQGGRGSFREQFF. The CDR3 DNA reads TGTGCCAGCAGCCAAGGGGGCAGGGGGTCTTTTCGGGAGCAGTTCTTC.

This clonotype has more than one count but fewer than ten. J is TRBJ2-3 and V is TRBV10-3; D unresolved. The CDR3 is made up of 14 amino acids. The germline V gene has CDR1 ENHRY and CDR2 SYGVKD. Trimming cost V 2 bases and J 0 bases, with 6 bases left between them. Written as DNA, the CDR3 is TGTGCCATCAGTGAGCAGACTAGCACAGATACGCAGTATTTT. This sequence encodes CAISEQTSTDTQYF.

CDR3 protein: CAWSAGRREAFF. CDR3 in DNA: TGTGCCTGGAGTGCAGGTCGTAGGGAAGCTTTCTTT. The rearrangement joins TRBV30 to TRBJ1-1; D ambiguous. The CDR3 consists of 12 residues. Germline CDR1 GTSNPN, CDR2 SVGIG (reference sequence). The V end was cut by 1 base, the J end by 8 bases, with 11 bases between.